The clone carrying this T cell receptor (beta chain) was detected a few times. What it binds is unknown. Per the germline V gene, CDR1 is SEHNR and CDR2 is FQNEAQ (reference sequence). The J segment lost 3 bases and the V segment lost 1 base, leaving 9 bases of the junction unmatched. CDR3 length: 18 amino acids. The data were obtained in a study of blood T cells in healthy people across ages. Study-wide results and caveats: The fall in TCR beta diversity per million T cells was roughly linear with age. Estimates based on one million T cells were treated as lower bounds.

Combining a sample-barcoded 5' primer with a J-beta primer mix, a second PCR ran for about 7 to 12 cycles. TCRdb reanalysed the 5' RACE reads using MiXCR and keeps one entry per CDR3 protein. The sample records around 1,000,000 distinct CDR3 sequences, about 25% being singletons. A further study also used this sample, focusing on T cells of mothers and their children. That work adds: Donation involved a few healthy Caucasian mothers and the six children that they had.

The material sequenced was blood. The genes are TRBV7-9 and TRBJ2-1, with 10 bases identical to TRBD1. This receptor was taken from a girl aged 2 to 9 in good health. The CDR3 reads CASSLGSLGQGRYNEQFF. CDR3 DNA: TGTGCCAGCAGCTTAGGGTCGTTGGGACAGGGGCGCTACAATGAGCAGTTCTTC.